One sample yielded the 3 T cell receptor beta chains listed below, sequenced in a study of blood T cells in healthy people across ages. The use of a sample-barcoded 5' primer and a J-beta primer mix characterized a second PCR of about 7 to 12 cycles. TCRdb used MiXCR to reprocess the 5' RACE reads, holding one entry per CDR3 protein. The data show under 850,000 distinct CDR3 sequences, approximately 35% seen once. The sequenced sample was blood. Receptors were obtained from a man between 18 and 29 years old in good health.

J is TRBJ1-2 and V is TRBV10-3; D is ambiguous. The length of the CDR3 is 14 residues. Trimming removed 0 bases from V and 7 bases from J, with 12 bases in between. CDR1 and CDR2 (germline): ENHRY, SYGVKD. The DNA for the CDR3 is TGTGCCATCAGTGAGTCGGCGGCAGCGGCTGGCTACACCTTC. Its protein product is CAISESAAAAGYTF.

Details on this clonotype: One end of the junction does not line up with germline, which may come from a read error. The chain is built from TRBV7-6 and TRBJ2-1; D possibly corresponds to TRBD1 (5 bases). The CDR3 is 14 amino acids. Germline CDR1 and CDR2: SGHVS and FNYEAQ. For the CDR3, the DNA is TGTGTCAGCAGCTTAGCAGGGCTGATAGATGAGCAGTTCTTC. It codes for CVSSLAGLIDEQFF.

This clonotype appeared many times. This sequence joins TRBV5-1 and TRBJ2-3; no firm D call. This CDR3 spans 12 amino acids. CDR1 SGHRS and CDR2 YFSETQ come from the germline V gene. Between the trimmed V and J ends, which lost 0 bases and 5 bases, there was a span of 4 bases. CDR3 region: CASSLAEDTQYF. DNA for the CDR3: TGCGCCAGCAGCTTGGCCGAAGATACGCAGTATTTT.